Presented here are 20 T cell receptor beta chains from one specimen sequenced in a study of preoperative IRX-2 immunotherapy in early breast cancer. Data came from immunoSEQ multiplex PCR; TCRdb stores just in-frame clones and leaves some out. The sample yields over 55,000 clones, around 94% seen once. Treatment here: preoperative locoregional IRX-2 cytokine immunotherapy. The sample was collected from a patient treated with IRX-2 immunotherapy. These TCRs come from a human donor with breast cancer.

The chain uses TRBV19 and TRBJ1-5; 7 positions match TRBD1. CDR3 length: 16 residues. With 3 bases clipped from V and 6 bases from J, the junction kept 11 bases outside the gene matches. CDR1 is LNHDA and CDR2 is SQIVND in the germline V gene (reference sequence). The CDR3 DNA reads as TGTGCCAGTAGTATGACCCCAGGGGGGACGGGTCAGCCCCAGCATTTT. Amino acids: CASSMTPGGTGQPQHF. Combining the CDR3 with reference TRBV19 and TRBJ1-5 gives the whole variable domain DGGITQSPKYLFRKEGQNVTLSCEQNLNHDAMYWYRQDPGQGLRLIYYSQIVNDFQKGDIAEGYSVSREKKESFPLTVTSAQKNPTAFYLCASSMTPGGTGQPQHFGDGTRLSIL.

The chain combines TRBV2 with TRBJ1-6, with TRBD1 as a possible D gene (6 bases). CDR1 and CDR2 from the germline V gene are SNHLY and FYNNEI. The CDR3 extends over 14 amino acids. Trimming cost V 4 bases and J 7 bases, with 11 bases left between them. The CDR3 loop is CASSVNRENSPLHF. CDR3 nucleotides: TGTGCCAGCAGTGTGAACAGGGAGAATTCACCCCTCCACTTT.

Here the CDR3 DNA reads TGTGCCAGCAGTCAGACAGGGGAGTTAAAGACCCAGTACTTC. Translation gives CASSQTGELKTQYF. This rearrangement joins TRBV25-1 to TRBJ2-5, with 8 nucleotides matching TRBD1. CDR3 length: 14 amino acids. With 5 bases clipped from V and 6 bases from J, the junction kept 8 bases outside the gene matches. CDR1 is MGHDK, CDR2 SYGVNS, per germline.

The rearrangement joins TRBV28 to TRBJ1-2; perhaps TRBD1 as D (6 bases). Germline V gene lookup returns CDR1 MDHEN and CDR2 SYDVKM. Trimming shortened V by 4 bases and J by 1 base, and 16 bases separated the two germline ends. The CDR3 is 16 residues long. In nucleotides, the CDR3 is TGTGCCAGCAGTTCCCCCACAGGGTTTGGTAACTATGGCTACACCTTC. Translating gives CASSSPTGFGNYGYTF.

The gene calls are TRBV7-7 and TRBJ2-5; TRBD2 aligns across 7 bases. The CDR3 contains 11 residues. Trimming at V came to 8 bases and at J to 6 bases, leaving 3 bases not matched to a gene. Germline CDR1 reads SSHAT; CDR2 reads FNYEAQ (reference sequence). The chain's CDR3 is CASGSGQTQYF. CDR3 bases: TGTGCCAGCGGTAGCGGGCAGACCCAGTACTTC.

The genes are TRBV27 and TRBJ1-2; TRBD1 might be the D (5 bases). Germline values: CDR1 MNHEY, CDR2 SMNVEV (reference sequence). This CDR3 has 12 amino acids. The CDR3 sequence: CANGAGNYGYTF. The CDR3 nucleotides are TGTGCGAACGGGGCAGGGAACTATGGCTACACCTTC.

The J gene is TRBJ2-3, the V gene TRBV7-2; D possibly matches TRBD1 or TRBD2 (5 bases each). Germline V gives CDR1 SGHTA, CDR2 FQGNSA. V lost 5 bases and J 0 bases, leaving 9 bases between the germline ends. CDR3 length equals 14 residues. CDR3: CASSPGPSTDTQYF. The CDR3 region has the DNA TGTGCCAGCAGCCCGGGGCCAAGCACAGATACGCAGTATTTT.

V and J are TRBV7-6 and TRBJ2-7; TRBD1 agrees at 9 bases. Germline V lookup: CDR1 SGHVS, CDR2 FNYEAQ. CDR3 length: 14 amino acids. The J segment lost 6 bases and the V segment lost 5 bases, leaving 8 bases of the junction unmatched. CDR3: CASSIGTGLVEQYF. The CDR3, as DNA: TGTGCCAGCAGCATCGGGACAGGGTTGGTCGAGCAGTACTTC. The full variable domain, completed using reference TRBV7-6 and TRBJ2-7, is GAGVSQSPRYKVTKRGQDVALRCDPISGHVSLYWYRQALGQGPEFLTYFNYEAQQDKSGLPNDRFSAERPEGSISTLTIQRTEQRDSAMYRCASSIGTGLVEQYFGPGTRLTVT.

The V call is TRBV19, the J call TRBJ1-5; D uncertain. There are 13 residues in the CDR3. Trimming removed 5 bases from V and 2 bases from J, with 7 bases in between. Per germline, CDR1 LNHDA and CDR2 SQIVND (reference sequence). CDR3 nucleotides: TGTGCCAGTAGTTATCTGGGCAATCAGCCCCAGCATTTT. Translation gives CASSYLGNQPQHF.

The gene calls are TRBV28 and TRBJ2-1, with 7 nucleotides matching TRBD2. This CDR3 has 14 residues. CDR1 is MDHEN, CDR2 SYDVKM, per germline. J was trimmed by 5 bases and V by 3 bases; bases with no gene match: 4. The CDR3 loop reads CASSLREQNNEQFF. As DNA, the CDR3 is TGTGCCAGCAGTTTGCGGGAGCAGAACAATGAGCAGTTCTTC.

The J gene is TRBJ2-7, the V gene TRBV2; TRBD2 matches 11 bases. The germline V gene encodes CDR1 SNHLY and CDR2 FYNNEI. The CDR3 is 14 residues long. Unmatched junction bases numbered 7, after V lost 7 bases and J lost 5 bases. The CDR3 region is CASIRLAGSDEQYF. The CDR3 coding sequence is TGTGCCAGCATTCGACTAGCGGGGAGTGACGAGCAGTACTTC.

V and J are TRBV6-5 and TRBJ2-7, with D tentatively TRBD1 (5 bases). The CDR3 contains 11 residues. The V and J ends lost 5 bases and 5 bases respectively, with 7 bases between them. Looked up from germline, CDR1 is MNHEY and CDR2 is SVGAGI. CDR3 coding DNA: TGTGCCAGCAGTCGACAGAACGAGCAGTACTTC. Its protein product is CASSRQNEQYF.

The V gene is TRBV4-1, the J gene TRBJ2-7; D may be TRBD2 (6 bases). This CDR3 region has 15 residues. Between the trimmed V and J ends, which lost 1 base and 2 bases, there was a span of 12 bases. Germline V CDR1 and CDR2: MGHRA, YSYEKL. CDR3 sequence (DNA): TGCGCCAGCAGCCAAGCAGGCCTAGCGACCTACGAGCAGTACTTC. Amino acid sequence: CASSQAGLATYEQYF.

V and J are TRBV7-7 and TRBJ2-1; D gene unclear. Trimming took 1 base from V and 0 from J, leaving 7 bases between them. Per germline, CDR1 SSHAT and CDR2 FNYEAQ (reference sequence). The CDR3 is made up of 15 amino acids. Written as DNA, the CDR3 is TGTGCCAGCAGCTTAGGTTACAGCTCCTACAATGAGCAGTTCTTC. Translated: CASSLGYSSYNEQFF.

The CDR3 spells CASRRWSEWGANVLTF. DNA of the CDR3: TGTGCCAGCAGACGGTGGTCAGAATGGGGGGCCAACGTCCTGACTTTC. V and J are TRBV28 and TRBJ2-6, with D unclear. This CDR3 is 16 amino acids long. Per germline, CDR1 MDHEN and CDR2 SYDVKM. V shed 6 bases and J shed 4 bases, with 16 bases lying between them.

The table lists this clone with a few counts. This chain's CDR3 is CASSQVQYGTGVSPLHF. The CDR3 DNA reads as TGTGCCAGCAGCCAAGTACAATATGGGACAGGGGTTTCACCCCTCCACTTT. This sequence joins TRBV4-2 and TRBJ1-6; 10 bases fit TRBD1. The CDR3 has 17 residues. V shed 1 base, J shed 9 bases, and the junction held 9 bases outside the gene matches. The germline gives CDR1 LGHNA, CDR2 YNFKEQ.

V and J are TRBV2 and TRBJ2-6; D call uncertain. Germline V gene data show CDR1 as SNHLY and CDR2 as FYNNEI. This CDR3 has 13 residues. Trimming took off 7 bases at V and 1 base at J, with 5 bases between the two ends. CDR3 nucleotide sequence: TGTGCCAGCAAGGAGTCTGGGGCCAACGTCCTGACTTTC. Amino acids: CASKESGANVLTF.

The J gene is TRBJ1-5, the V gene TRBV15, with 8 bases identical to TRBD1. Trimming took 3 bases from V and 7 from J; bases not matched to a gene: 8. Germline V gene data show CDR1 as LNHNV and CDR2 as YYDKDF (reference sequence). This CDR3 spans 15 amino acids. In DNA, the CDR3 is TGTGCCACCAGCAGCGGGACAGGTTATGGCCAGCCCCAGCATTTT. Translating it yields CATSSGTGYGQPQHF.

The CDR3 DNA follows: TGTGCCAGCAGCCCTCCCGGGGGCGGCAATCAGCCCCAGCATTTT. This gives the protein CASSPPGGGNQPQHF. The rearrangement links TRBV7-2 to TRBJ1-5; tentative D call: TRBD1 (6 bases). This CDR3 contains 15 residues. The V gene lost 5 bases and the J gene lost 2 bases, with 13 bases spanning the gap. In germline, CDR1 is SGHTA, CDR2 FQGNSA.

The chain combines TRBV9 with TRBJ1-1; the D gene is possibly TRBD1 (6 bases). V was trimmed by 5 bases and J by 7 bases, leaving 12 bases between them. The CDR3 is 12 residues long. The germline V gene encodes CDR1 SGDLS and CDR2 YYNGEE. The CDR3 bases are TGTGCCAGCAGAACAGAGGGGGGTGAAGCTTTCTTT. Translating gives CASRTEGGEAFF.